Included here is one TCR beta chain sequence, with context. The repertoire was sequenced with immunoSEQ multiplex PCR; TCRdb's copy has only in-frame clones and lacks some. The repertoire consists of some 160,000 clones, with more than 65% occurring once and the leading ten covering less than 5.5%. The entry originates in a study of blood T cell repertoires in COVID-19. The overall study: Samples of COVID-19 (acute and convalescent) were obtained from the United States, Italy and Spain.

With 5 bases clipped from V and 4 bases from J, the junction kept 7 bases outside the gene matches. CDR3 length: 14 residues. The germline V gene encodes CDR1 SGHTA and CDR2 FQGTGA. This receptor was identified in a man in his fifties or sixties with acute or convalescent COVID-19. The chain recombines TRBV7-3 with TRBJ2-7, with 8 nucleotides matching TRBD1. Sequenced sample: peripheral blood. The CDR3: CASSPGQGIYEQYF. The CDR3 DNA reads TGTGCCAGCAGCCCCGGACAGGGAATTTACGAGCAGTACTTC. Full variable domain (rest looked up from reference TRBV7-3 and TRBJ2-7): GAGVSQTPSNKVTEKGKYVELRCDPISGHTALYWYRQSLGQGPEFLIYFQGTGAADDSGLPNDRFFAVRPEGSVSTLKIQRTERGDSAVYLCASSPGQGIYEQYFGPGTRLTVT.